The 27 T cell receptor beta chains in this list originate from one sample, sequenced in a study of early T cells in non-severe SARS-CoV-2 infection. TCRdb reanalysed the 5' RACE reads using MiXCR and keeps one entry per CDR3 protein. The data hold roughly 70,000 distinct CDR3 sequences, with 20% to 25% observed a single time. The material sequenced was whole blood, taken at baseline. The receptors stem from an adult who was a healthcare worker with PCR-confirmed SARS-CoV-2 infection or an uninfected control (not recorded which).

The chain carries TRBV20-1 and TRBJ2-7; D call uncertain. Trimming took 6 bases from V and 3 from J, leaving 12 bases between them. Germline V lookup: CDR1 DFQATT, CDR2 SNEGSKA (reference sequence). The CDR3 is 12 residues long. CDR3 bases: TGCAGTGCGTTGGACGCTTACTACGAGCAGTACTTC. Translated, it gives CSALDAYYEQYF.

V usage is TRBV5-1 and J usage is TRBJ2-7; 9 nucleotides agree with TRBD1. V trimming: 2 bases; J trimming: 7 bases; junction bases outside the gene matches: 7. Germline-derived CDR1 and CDR2 are SGHRS and YFSETQ. There are 14 residues in the CDR3. CDR3 protein: CASSLQGAEGEQYF. The CDR3 region has the DNA TGCGCCAGCAGCTTACAGGGGGCCGAGGGGGAGCAGTACTTC.

V usage is TRBV20-1 and J usage is TRBJ2-1; D is undetermined. CDR3 length equals 13 residues. Between the trimmed V and J ends, which lost 7 bases and 10 bases, there was a span of 20 bases. Looked up from germline, CDR1 is DFQATT and CDR2 is SNEGSKA (reference sequence). CDR3 coding DNA: TGCAGTGTGGGCGCAATCGTGGCCGGCGAGCAGTTCTTC. Translating it yields CSVGAIVAGEQFF.

This clonotype was recorded many times. The chain uses TRBV10-3 and TRBJ2-3; 13 bases align to TRBD2. CDR1 is ENHRY, CDR2 SYGVKD, per germline. V gave up 6 bases and J gave up 2 bases; unmatched junction bases: 5. The CDR3 is 16 amino acids. The DNA for the CDR3 is TGTGCCATCAGCACCGGACTAGCGGGGGCCACAGATACGCAGTATTTT. Encoded protein: CAISTGLAGATDTQYF.

V usage is TRBV20-1 and J usage is TRBJ2-1; tentatively, D is TRBD2 (6 bases). The CDR3 is made up of 16 amino acids. CDR1 and CDR2 from the germline V gene are DFQATT and SNEGSKA (reference sequence). Trimming stripped 6 bases from V and 4 bases from J, with 22 bases between. Here the CDR3 reads CSAVVKGGPSYNEQFF. CDR3 nucleotides: TGCAGTGCCGTAGTTAAGGGAGGCCCCTCTTACAATGAGCAGTTCTTC.

This clonotype was observed a handful of times. The chain couples TRBV12-5 to TRBJ1-1; a weak D match, TRBD1 (5 bases). V gave up 3 bases and J gave up 5 bases, with 16 bases separating them. Germline CDR1 and CDR2: LGHNT and FRNRAP. This CDR3 contains 15 residues. CDR3 nucleotides: TGTGCTAGTGGTTTTGGCGGACCTGCAGGGACTGAAGCTTTCTTT. Translating it yields CASGFGGPAGTEAFF.

This clonotype was counted between two and nine times. The chain joins TRBV12-3 or TRBV12-4 to TRBJ2-1; TRBD2 matches at 14 bases. The J segment lost 2 bases and the V segment lost 3 bases, leaving 3 bases of the junction unmatched. The CDR3 extends over 17 amino acids. CDR3 amino acids: CASSLTSGGATYNEQFF. The CDR3 nucleotides are TGTGCCAGCAGTTTGACTAGCGGGGGGGCTACCTACAATGAGCAGTTCTTC.

There are a few counts of this clonotype. The rearrangement uses TRBV9 and TRBJ1-1; D might be TRBD1 (5 bases). Per germline, CDR1 SGDLS and CDR2 YYNGEE. The CDR3 covers 13 residues. The V end was cut by 0 bases, the J end by 6 bases, with 9 bases between. CDR3 bases: TGTGCCAGCAGCGTAGTGGGGGACTCTGAAGCTTTCTTT. This codes for CASSVVGDSEAFF.

The chain joins TRBV2 to TRBJ2-1; TRBD2 matches 11 bases. The CDR3 contains 14 residues. Unmatched junction bases numbered 3, after V lost 7 bases and J lost 4 bases. CDR1 is SNHLY, CDR2 FYNNEI, per germline. DNA of the CDR3: TGTGCCAGCACCGGACTAGCGGGTTACAATGAGCAGTTCTTC. Amino acid sequence: CASTGLAGYNEQFF. The full variable domain, rest sourced from reference TRBV2 and TRBJ2-1, is EPEVTQTPSHQVTQMGQEVILRCVPISNHLYFYWYRQILGQKVEFLVSFYNNEISEKSEIFDDQFSVERPDGSNFTLKIRSTKLEDSAMYFCASTGLAGYNEQFFGPGTRLTVL.

This clonotype showed up just a few times. V gene TRBV29-1 combines with J gene TRBJ1-2; TRBD1 might be the D (6 bases). This CDR3 has 14 residues. Germline V lookup: CDR1 SQVTM, CDR2 ANQGSEA. The ends were cut back, 7 bases at V and 0 bases at J, with 15 bases in the middle. CDR3 residues: CSAGDRAANYGYTF. CDR3 DNA: TGCAGCGCAGGGGACCGCGCAGCTAACTATGGCTACACCTTC.

This clonotype was recorded a few times. The chain's CDR3 is CASSSTADRAPYEQYF. The CDR3 DNA reads TGTGCCAGCAGCTCGACGGCGGACAGGGCCCCCTACGAGCAGTACTTC. The chain joins TRBV7-9 to TRBJ2-7; 8 bases match TRBD1. Germline V gene lookup returns CDR1 SEHNR and CDR2 FQNEAQ (reference sequence). There are 16 residues in the CDR3. With 4 bases clipped from V and 2 bases from J, the junction kept 10 bases outside the gene matches.

This clonotype was counted between two and nine times. The CDR3 nucleotides are TGCGCCAGCAGCCAAGATACCGTGTGGGATACGCAGTATTTT. Protein: CASSQDTVWDTQYF. V and J are TRBV4-1 and TRBJ2-3, with D hard to call. Germline V gene sequence: CDR1 MGHRA, CDR2 YSYEKL. V lost 0 bases, J lost 6 bases, and 10 bases lay in between. This CDR3 spans 14 amino acids.

The rearrangement uses TRBV7-9 and TRBJ2-1; D unresolved. This CDR3 has 12 amino acids. Germline V lookup: CDR1 SEHNR, CDR2 FQNEAQ (reference sequence). Trimming took 5 bases from V and 15 from J, leaving 17 bases between them. The CDR3 spells CASSLVVPYLFF. DNA for the CDR3: TGTGCCAGCAGCCTCGTGGTTCCTTATCTGTTCTTC.

In the case of this clonotype: One junction end disagrees with the germline gene, perhaps due to a read error. This chain joins TRBV4-1 and TRBJ1-5; 9 positions match TRBD1. The CDR3 has 17 amino acids. From germline, CDR1 is MGHRA and CDR2 YSYEKL. CDR3 sequence (DNA): TGCGCCAGCAGCCAACGGACAGGGGACAATAGCAATCAGCCCCGGCATTTT. This sequence encodes CASSQRTGDNSNQPRHF.

Only a few counts were recorded for this clonotype. The chain links TRBV11-2 to TRBJ2-1, with TRBD2 as a possible D gene (6 bases). The CDR3 extends over 10 amino acids. The V gene's germline CDR1 is SGHAT and CDR2 FQNNGV. The V end was cut by 11 bases, the J end by 9 bases, with 11 bases between. The CDR3 DNA is TGTGCCTCTCGGGGGTTTGAGCAGTTCTTC. Translation gives CASRGFEQFF.

The rearrangement joins TRBV18 to TRBJ1-4; no clear D. Deletions cut 5 bases from V and 8 bases from J, with 12 bases between. The germline CDR1 and CDR2 sequences are KGHSH and LQKENI. The CDR3 length is 13 residues. CDR3 sequence (DNA): TGTGCCAGCTCATCGACCGTCCCCGAAAAACTGTTTTTT. Encoded protein: CASSSTVPEKLFF.

The gene calls are TRBV15 and TRBJ2-3; D is unclear. The length of the CDR3 is 15 residues. V was trimmed by 0 bases and J by 1 base, leaving 8 bases between them. Per germline, CDR1 LNHNV and CDR2 YYDKDF (reference sequence). This CDR3 reads CATSREVARTDTQYF. The CDR3 DNA is TGTGCCACCAGCAGAGAGGTAGCACGCACAGATACGCAGTATTTT.

This clonotype occurred a few times. The chain couples TRBV5-1 to TRBJ2-3; D is unresolved. This CDR3 is 15 amino acids long. Trimming took off 0 bases at V and 4 bases at J, with 12 bases between the two ends. From germline, CDR1 is SGHRS and CDR2 YFSETQ. The CDR3 region has the DNA TGCGCCAGCAGCTTGGGTACATTCGGATCAGATACGCAGTATTTT. It translates to CASSLGTFGSDTQYF. The variable domain in full, completed from reference TRBV5-1 and TRBJ2-3, reads KAGVTQTPRYLIKTRGQQVTLSCSPISGHRSVSWYQQTPGQGLQFLFEYFSETQRNKGNFPGRFSGRQFSNSRSEMNVSTLELGDSALYLCASSLGTFGSDTQYFGPGTRLTVL.

A few counts support this clonotype. V is TRBV20-1 and J is TRBJ2-7, with 7 bases matching TRBD2. The CDR3 sequence is 15 residues long. CDR1 is DFQATT and CDR2 is SNEGSKA in the germline V gene (reference sequence). Trimming took 4 bases from V and 2 from J; bases not matched to a gene: 11. The CDR3 sequence: CSAIQGGGPTYEQYF. The CDR3 DNA is TGCAGTGCTATCCAAGGCGGGGGTCCCACCTACGAGCAGTACTTC.

This chain joins TRBV7-9 and TRBJ1-1; D not certain. V was shortened by 6 bases and J by 4 bases, with 6 bases between the two germline ends. Germline V gene data show CDR1 as SEHNR and CDR2 as FQNEAQ (reference sequence). The CDR3 has 11 amino acids. The CDR3 loop is CASRTSTEAFF. The CDR3 DNA follows: TGTGCCAGCAGGACCTCCACTGAAGCTTTCTTT.

This clonotype was seen repeatedly, ten times or more. The CDR3 bases are TGTGCCAGCAGTGAAGCGGGGGGCTACAAGACCCAGTACTTC. It codes for CASSEAGGYKTQYF. V and J are TRBV12-3 or TRBV12-4 and TRBJ2-5; TRBD2 aligns across 9 bases. CDR3 length: 14 amino acids. V lost 5 bases to trimming and J lost 6 bases; unmatched junction nucleotides: 7.

This clonotype was found a few times. The chain joins TRBV18 to TRBJ1-1; unclear D gene. Per germline, CDR1 KGHSH and CDR2 LQKENI. This CDR3 region has 13 residues. The V end lost 8 bases, the J end lost 1 base, and 11 bases lay between the germline ends. CDR3 sequence: CASTFDRNTEAFF. In DNA, the CDR3 is TGTGCCAGCACTTTCGATCGGAACACTGAAGCTTTCTTT.

There are a few counts of this clonotype. The chain is built from TRBV7-8 and TRBJ1-5; D is undetermined. The germline CDR1 and CDR2 sequences are SGHVS and FQNEAQ. The CDR3 has 16 amino acids. V was shortened by 4 bases and J by 0 bases, with 13 bases between the two germline ends. CDR3 sequence reads: CASSSRGRNSNQPQHF. The CDR3 region has the DNA TGTGCCAGCAGCTCCCGTGGCAGGAATAGCAATCAGCCCCAGCATTTT.

This clonotype was seen a few times. The gene calls are TRBV30 and TRBJ1-5, with D hard to call. This CDR3 spans 13 amino acids. Germline values: CDR1 GTSNPN, CDR2 SVGIG (reference sequence). V lost 0 bases and J lost 8, with 11 bases in between. The CDR3 DNA reads as TGTGCCTGGAGTGTAGCACGGCAGGAGCCCCAGCATTTT. Its protein product is CAWSVARQEPQHF.

Only a few counts were recorded for this clonotype. The chain links TRBV27 to TRBJ2-2; 10 nucleotides match TRBD2. Germline CDR1 and CDR2: MNHEY and SMNVEV (reference sequence). The length of the CDR3 is 15 residues. V shed 8 bases, J shed 1 base, and the junction held 4 bases outside the gene matches. The CDR3 loop is CASLRLAGNTGELFF. CDR3 DNA: TGTGCCAGCCTAAGACTAGCGGGGAACACCGGGGAGCTGTTTTTT.

V gene TRBV7-2 combines with J gene TRBJ2-5, with TRBD2 matching 7 bases. This CDR3 has 16 amino acids. V lost 1 base and J lost 1; bases outside the gene matches: 6. Germline loops: CDR1 SGHTA, CDR2 FQGNSA. CDR3 loop: CASSLDLSGGQETQYF. The DNA of the CDR3 is TGTGCCAGCAGCTTAGATCTCTCGGGGGGCCAAGAGACCCAGTACTTC.

The CDR3 is CSAGQGSNTGELFF. CDR3 DNA: TGCAGTGCTGGGCAAGGCTCGAACACCGGGGAGCTGTTTTTT. The chain is built from TRBV20-1 and TRBJ2-2, with no clear D. Germline V CDR1 and CDR2: DFQATT, SNEGSKA (reference sequence). The CDR3 is 14 residues long. V was shortened by 5 bases and J by 0 bases, with 10 bases between the two germline ends.